This TCR beta chain was sequenced in a study of early T cells in non-severe SARS-CoV-2 infection. Broader study findings: Missing private and CD4 specificities, VDJdb matching favored anti-spike CD8 responses.

Trimming cost V 4 bases and J 5 bases, with 21 bases left between them. Per the germline V gene, CDR1 is MDHEN and CDR2 is SYDVKM. CDR3 length: 16 residues. In this sample, this clonotype turned up a few times. Its antigen is still unknown. cDNA molecules, individually, were tagged with unique molecular identifiers. One entry per CDR3 protein results from TCRdb running MiXCR on the 5' RACE reads. The sample lists fewer than 120,000 distinct CDR3 sequences, approximately 12% occurring once. The V gene is TRBV28, the J gene TRBJ2-7, with a tentative D call TRBD1 (6 bases). The input for sequencing was whole blood, taken at baseline. The clonotype was recovered from an adult who was a healthcare worker with PCR-confirmed SARS-CoV-2 infection or an uninfected control (not recorded which). The CDR3 sequence is CASSSPGGRTGHEQYF. CDR3 bases: TGTGCCAGCAGTTCGCCTGGGGGCCGGACTGGCCACGAGCAGTACTTC.